These T cell receptor beta chains were read from a single sample in a study of T cell responses to AZD1222 COVID-19 vaccine. Libraries were prepared by immunoSEQ multiplex PCR; TCRdb keeps only in-frame clonotypes and omits some of them. The sample yields fewer than 150,000 clones, 70% to 90% seen once. Material: peripheral blood, obtained on day 0 of AZD1222 vaccination. These receptors were collected from an adult in good health. Each CDR3 is given with its conserved first and last residue.

TRBV15,TRBJ2-1,15,CATSRDTLADPEQFF
TRBV7-8,TRBJ1-1,15,CASSSPSGGRTEAFF
TRBV21-1,TRBJ1-4,15,CASSPARDRDEKLFF
TRBV6-2/TRBV6-3,TRBJ1-2,14,CASSYRDRVYGYTF
TRBV3-1/TRBV3-2,TRBJ1-6,17,CASSQVTGQPWVLPLHF
TRBV18,TRBJ2-5,17,CASSPRRGTGGQETQYF
TRBV3-1/TRBV3-2,TRBJ1-1,14,CASSQGRVAPEAFF
TRBV19,TRBJ1-5,13,CASKFQGDQPQHF
TRBV2,TRBJ1-1,12,CASTVRDTEAFF
TRBV7-9,TRBJ1-5,12,CASSNVGQPQHF
TRBV11-3,TRBJ2-7,15,CASSSGTGGPYEQYF
TRBV18,TRBJ2-5,15,CASSPRGKGDETQYF
TRBV4-3,TRBJ2-5,16,CASSQEVPGGQETQYF
TRBV7-6,TRBJ2-7,16,CASSLESAGLGYEQYF
TRBV7-2,TRBJ2-7,12,CASGTGLYEQYF
TRBV7-9,TRBJ1-1,13,CASSLTTDTEAFF
TRBV28,TRBJ1-5,13,CASSLGGGLPQHF
TRBV28,TRBJ1-1,17,CASNTPTGRGMNTEAFF
TRBV5-1,TRBJ1-1,14,CASSLDPGMGEAFF
TRBV19,TRBJ2-5,16,CASSIRSIQLQETQYF
TRBV7-8,TRBJ1-2,14,CASRRVETEDGYTF
TRBV4-3,TRBJ2-7,15,CASSQVRGASYEQYF
TRBV7-9,TRBJ1-4,14,CASSRDRVWEKLFF
TRBV4-3,TRBJ1-1,15,CASSQVGFRSTEAFF
TRBV7-6,TRBJ1-4,17,CASSSGVGTTDGEKLFF
TRBV28,TRBJ1-6,15,CASSPGESGNSPLHF
TRBV28,TRBJ1-1,11,CASSSSTEAFF
TRBV4-3,TRBJ2-5,12,CASSQSGKTQYF
TRBV7-2,TRBJ1-1,14,CASSPRSLNTEAFF
TRBV18,TRBJ2-1,13,CASSRAGYNEQFF
TRBV7-9,TRBJ2-7,13,CASSFGENYEQYF
TRBV18,TRBJ1-4,14,CASSPGARNEKLFF
TRBV4-1,TRBJ1-6,20,CASSQNKPGQGNGLYSPLHF